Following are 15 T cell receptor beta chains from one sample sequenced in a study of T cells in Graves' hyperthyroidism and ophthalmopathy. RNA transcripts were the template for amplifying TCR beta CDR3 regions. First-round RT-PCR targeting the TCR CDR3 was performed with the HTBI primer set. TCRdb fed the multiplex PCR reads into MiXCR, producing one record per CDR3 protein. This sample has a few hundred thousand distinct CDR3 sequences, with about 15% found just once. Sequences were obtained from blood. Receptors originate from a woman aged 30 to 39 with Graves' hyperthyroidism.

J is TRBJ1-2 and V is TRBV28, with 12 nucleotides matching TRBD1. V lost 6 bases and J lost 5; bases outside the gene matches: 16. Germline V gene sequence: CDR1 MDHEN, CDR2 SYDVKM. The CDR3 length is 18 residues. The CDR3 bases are TGTGCCAGCAGCCCACTTAAACACGGGACAGGGGGCGCGTATGGCTACACCTTC. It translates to CASSPLKHGTGGAYGYTF.

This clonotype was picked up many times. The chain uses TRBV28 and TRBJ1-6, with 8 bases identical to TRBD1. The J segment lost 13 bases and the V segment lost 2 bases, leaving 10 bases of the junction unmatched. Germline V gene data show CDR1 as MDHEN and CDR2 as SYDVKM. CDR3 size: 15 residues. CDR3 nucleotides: TGTGCCAGCAGTTTAAAATCGACAGGGGTAGTGCCCCTCCACTTT. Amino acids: CASSLKSTGVVPLHF.

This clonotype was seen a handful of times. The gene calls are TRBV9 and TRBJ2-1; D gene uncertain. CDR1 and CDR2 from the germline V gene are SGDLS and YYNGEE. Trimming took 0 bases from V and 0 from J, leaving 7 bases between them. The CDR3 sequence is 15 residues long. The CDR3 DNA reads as TGTGCCAGCAGCGTAGACCAGAGCTCCTACAATGAGCAGTTCTTC. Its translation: CASSVDQSSYNEQFF.

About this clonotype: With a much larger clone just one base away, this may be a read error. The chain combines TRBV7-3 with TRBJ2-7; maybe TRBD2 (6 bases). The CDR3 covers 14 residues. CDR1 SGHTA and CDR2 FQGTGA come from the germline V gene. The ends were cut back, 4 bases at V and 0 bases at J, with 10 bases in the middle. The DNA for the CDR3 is TGTGCCAGCAGCTCCGGGAGTAGCTCCTACGAGCAGTACTTC. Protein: CASSSGSSSYEQYF.

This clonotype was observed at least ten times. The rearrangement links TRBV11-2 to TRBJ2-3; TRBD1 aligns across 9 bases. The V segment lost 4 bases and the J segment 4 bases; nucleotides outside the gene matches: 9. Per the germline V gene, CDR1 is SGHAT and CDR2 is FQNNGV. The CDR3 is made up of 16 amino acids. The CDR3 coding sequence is TGTGCCAGCAGCTCCGGGACAGGGAGGGCGGCAGATACGCAGTATTTT. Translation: CASSSGTGRAADTQYF. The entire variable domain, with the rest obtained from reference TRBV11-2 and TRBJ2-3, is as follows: EAGVAQSPRYKIIEKRQSVAFWCNPISGHATLYWYQQILGQGPKLLIQFQNNGVVDDSQLPKDRFSAERLKGVDSTLKIQPAKLEDSAVYLCASSSGTGRAADTQYFGPGTRLTVL.

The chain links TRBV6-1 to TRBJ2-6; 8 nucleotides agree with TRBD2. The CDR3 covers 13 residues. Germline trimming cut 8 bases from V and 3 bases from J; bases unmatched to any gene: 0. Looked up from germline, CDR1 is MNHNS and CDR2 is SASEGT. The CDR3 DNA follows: TGTGCCAGCCGGGGGGGTGGGGCCAACGTCCTGACTTTC. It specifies CASRGGGANVLTF.

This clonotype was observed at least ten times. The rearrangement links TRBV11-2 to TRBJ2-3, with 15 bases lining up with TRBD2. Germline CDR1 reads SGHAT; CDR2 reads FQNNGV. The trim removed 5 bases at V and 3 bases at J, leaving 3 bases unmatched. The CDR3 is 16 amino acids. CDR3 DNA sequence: TGTGCCAGCAGCCCCGGGACTAGCGGGAGGACAGATACGCAGTATTTT. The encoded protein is CASSPGTSGRTDTQYF.

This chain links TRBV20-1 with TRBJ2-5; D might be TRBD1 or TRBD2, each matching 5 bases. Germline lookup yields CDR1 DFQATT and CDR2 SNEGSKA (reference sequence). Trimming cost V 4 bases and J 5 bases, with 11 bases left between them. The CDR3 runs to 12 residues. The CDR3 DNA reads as TGCAGTGCTAAGGAGTGGGGGGAGACCCAGTACTTC. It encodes CSAKEWGETQYF.

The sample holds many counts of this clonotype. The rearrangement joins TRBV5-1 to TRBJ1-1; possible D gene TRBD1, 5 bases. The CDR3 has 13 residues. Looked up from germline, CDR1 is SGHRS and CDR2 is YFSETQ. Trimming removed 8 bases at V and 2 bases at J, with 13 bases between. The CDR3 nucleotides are TGCGCCAGTCGTCAGGGAGTCAACACTGAAGCTTTCTTT. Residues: CASRQGVNTEAFF.

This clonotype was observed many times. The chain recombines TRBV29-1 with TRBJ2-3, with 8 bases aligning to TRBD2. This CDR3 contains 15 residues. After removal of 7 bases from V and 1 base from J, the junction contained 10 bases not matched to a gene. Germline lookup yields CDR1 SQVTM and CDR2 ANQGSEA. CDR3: CSGGKIAGRTDTQYF. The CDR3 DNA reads TGCAGCGGGGGAAAAATAGCGGGACGCACAGATACGCAGTATTTT.

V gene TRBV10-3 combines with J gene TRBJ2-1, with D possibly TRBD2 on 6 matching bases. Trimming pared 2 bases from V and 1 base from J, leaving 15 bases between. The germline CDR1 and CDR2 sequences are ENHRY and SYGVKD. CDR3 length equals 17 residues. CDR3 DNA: TGTGCCATCAGTGAGGCTTATTCAGGGAGGTCCTACAATGAGCAGTTCTTC. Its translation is CAISEAYSGRSYNEQFF.

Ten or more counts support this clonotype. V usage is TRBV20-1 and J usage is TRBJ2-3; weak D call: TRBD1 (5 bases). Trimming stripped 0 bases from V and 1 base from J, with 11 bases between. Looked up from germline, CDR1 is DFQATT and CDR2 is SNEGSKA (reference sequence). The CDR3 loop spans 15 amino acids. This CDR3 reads CSARDGHAGTDTQYF. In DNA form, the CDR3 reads TGCAGTGCTAGAGACGGACACGCGGGCACAGATACGCAGTATTTT.

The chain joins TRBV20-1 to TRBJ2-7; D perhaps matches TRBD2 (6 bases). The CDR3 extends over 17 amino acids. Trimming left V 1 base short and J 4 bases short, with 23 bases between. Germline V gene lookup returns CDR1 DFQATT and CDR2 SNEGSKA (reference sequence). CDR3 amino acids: CSARGKKGLGTGYEQYF. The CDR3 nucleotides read TGCAGTGCTAGAGGGAAAAAGGGATTGGGGACTGGGTACGAGCAGTACTTC.

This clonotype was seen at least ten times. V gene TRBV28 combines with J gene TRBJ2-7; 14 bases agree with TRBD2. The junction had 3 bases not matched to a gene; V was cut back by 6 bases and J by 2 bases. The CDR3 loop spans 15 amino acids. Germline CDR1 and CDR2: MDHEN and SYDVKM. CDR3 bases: TGTGCCAGCAGCGTGGGACTAGCGGGGGCCTACGAGCAGTACTTC. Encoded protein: CASSVGLAGAYEQYF.

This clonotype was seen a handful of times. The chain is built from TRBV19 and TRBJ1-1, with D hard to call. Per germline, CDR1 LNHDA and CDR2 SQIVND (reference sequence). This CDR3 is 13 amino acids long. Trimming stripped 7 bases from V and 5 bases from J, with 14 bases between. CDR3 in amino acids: CASKEGGLTEAFF. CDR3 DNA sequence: TGTGCCAGTAAAGAGGGAGGTTTAACTGAAGCTTTCTTT.